This T cell receptor beta chain was recorded in a study of vaccination and CD4 T cells after COVID-19. Background on the study: Convalescent persons amounted to six males plus four females, two of whom were Hispanic.

TCRdb reanalysed the PCR reads using MiXCR and keeps one entry per CDR3 protein. The top ten clones hold about 0.94% of a sample with approximately 20,000 distinct CDR3 sequences, under 80% of them seen once. As for this clonotype: Its antigen is still unknown.

The V end lost 3 bases, the J end lost 0 bases, and 6 bases lay between the germline ends. The CDR3 length is 15 residues. PCR positivity was dated March to December 2020, before US Alpha, Beta and Delta variants. Whole-study results and caveats: Vaccine-specific clones numbering 304 of 307 showed spike mono-reactivity in convalescent patients.

This clonotype was sampled from a human donor who had recovered from COVID-19. Sequences were derived from CD4+ T cells from blood, sampled before SARS-CoV-2 vaccination. The gene calls are TRBV12-3 or TRBV12-4 and TRBJ1-6; D ambiguous. Written as DNA, the CDR3 is TGTGCCAGCAGTTTTGGGAGCTCCTATAATTCACCCCTCCACTTT. Translated, it gives CASSFGSSYNSPLHF.